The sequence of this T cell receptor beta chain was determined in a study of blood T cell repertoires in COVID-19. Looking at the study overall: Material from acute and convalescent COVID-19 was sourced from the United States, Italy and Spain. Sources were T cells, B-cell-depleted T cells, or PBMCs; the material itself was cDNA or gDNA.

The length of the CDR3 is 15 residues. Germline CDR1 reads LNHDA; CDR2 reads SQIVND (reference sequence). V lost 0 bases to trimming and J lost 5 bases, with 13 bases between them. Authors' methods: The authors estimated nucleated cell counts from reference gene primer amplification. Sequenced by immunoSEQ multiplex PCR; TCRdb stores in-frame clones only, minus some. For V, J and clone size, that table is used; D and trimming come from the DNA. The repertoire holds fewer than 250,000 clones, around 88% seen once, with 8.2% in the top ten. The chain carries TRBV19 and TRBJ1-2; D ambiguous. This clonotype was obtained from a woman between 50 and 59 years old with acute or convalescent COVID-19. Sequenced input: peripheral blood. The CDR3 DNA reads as TGTGCCAGTAGTATAGATCGTCGGGGTCGGTATGGCTACACCTTC. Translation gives CASSIDRRGRYGYTF.